The rows below give T cell receptor beta chains drawn from one sample of a study of cytomegalovirus exposure and HLA in healthy donors. The table came from immunoSEQ multiplex PCR; TCRdb's copy has only in-frame clones and leaves some out. The sample records some 110,000 clones, 60% to 80% being singletons. The sample consisted of PBMCs. Receptors originate from a female donor in good health and CMV-seronegative. Both conserved end residues are part of each CDR3. Each record gives: clone size, J gene, CDR3 length, V gene, D gene, CDR3 protein, CDR3 DNA. D genes are given only for firm matches. Clone size is not always given. Where it is, it says once, few, many or a class for expanded clones.

abundance: .; j_gene: TRBJ2-1; len: 13; v_gene: TRBV27; d_gene: .; CDR3aa: CASSLSLYNEQFF; CDR3nt: TGTGCCAGCAGTTTATCACTTTACAATGAGCAGTTCTTC
abundance: once; j_gene: TRBJ2-1; len: 16; v_gene: TRBV6-7; d_gene: TRBD2; CDR3aa: CASSTTSGSSYNEQFF; CDR3nt: TGTGCCAGCAGTACGACTAGCGGGAGCTCCTACAATGAGCAGTTCTTC
abundance: .; j_gene: TRBJ1-2; len: 13; v_gene: TRBV18; d_gene: .; CDR3aa: CASSPDTSRGYTF; CDR3nt: TGTGCCAGCTCGCCCGACACCAGCCGTGGCTACACCTTC
abundance: .; j_gene: TRBJ2-7; len: 14; v_gene: TRBV7-9; d_gene: TRBD1; CDR3aa: CASSLSRGLDEQYF; CDR3nt: TGTGCCAGCAGCTTATCAAGGGGGCTGGACGAGCAGTACTTC
abundance: .; j_gene: TRBJ2-7; len: 13; v_gene: TRBV13; d_gene: .; CDR3aa: CASSRLRDYEQYF; CDR3nt: TGTGCCAGCAGCCGTCTCCGGGACTACGAGCAGTACTTC
abundance: .; j_gene: TRBJ2-7; len: 16; v_gene: TRBV4-1; d_gene: TRBD1; CDR3aa: CASSREDRVGSYEQYF; CDR3nt: TGCGCCAGCAGCCGCGAGGACAGGGTAGGCTCCTACGAGCAGTACTTC
abundance: .; j_gene: TRBJ1-1; len: 15; v_gene: TRBV29-1; d_gene: TRBD1; CDR3aa: CSVVGGTGKTIEAFF; CDR3nt: TGCAGCGTTGTGGGGGGGACAGGGAAGACCATTGAAGCTTTCTTT
abundance: .; j_gene: TRBJ2-7; len: 16; v_gene: TRBV5-1; d_gene: TRBD2; CDR3aa: CASSLGGGRGTYEQYF; CDR3nt: TGCGCCAGCAGCTTGGGGGGCGGGAGGGGGACCTACGAGCAGTACTTC
abundance: few; j_gene: TRBJ2-1; len: 15; v_gene: TRBV5-8; d_gene: .; CDR3aa: CASSLAPTSNNEQFF; CDR3nt: TGTGCCAGCAGCTTGGCACCCACTAGTAACAATGAGCAGTTCTTC
abundance: .; j_gene: TRBJ1-1; len: 18; v_gene: TRBV15; d_gene: TRBD1; CDR3aa: CATSRDGGQGRVNTEAFF; CDR3nt: TGTGCCACCAGCAGAGACGGAGGACAGGGCAGGGTTAACACTGAAGCTTTCTTT
abundance: once; j_gene: TRBJ2-1; len: 12; v_gene: TRBV30; d_gene: .; CDR3aa: CAWSVSPPREFF; CDR3nt: TGTGCCTGGAGTGTAAGTCCGCCGCGGGAGTTCTTC
abundance: .; j_gene: TRBJ2-7; len: 15; v_gene: TRBV18; d_gene: TRBD2; CDR3aa: CASSPPSGSSYEQYF; CDR3nt: TGTGCCAGCTCACCTCCTAGCGGGAGCTCCTACGAGCAGTACTTC
abundance: .; j_gene: TRBJ2-1; len: 20; v_gene: TRBV5-1; d_gene: TRBD2; CDR3aa: CASSLWLASGAGSSYNEQFF; CDR3nt: TGCGCCAGCAGCTTGTGGTTGGCTAGCGGGGCCGGAAGCTCCTACAATGAGCAGTTCTTC
abundance: .; j_gene: TRBJ2-1; len: 18; v_gene: TRBV4-2; d_gene: TRBD2; CDR3aa: CASSHPRTSGLDRNEQFF; CDR3nt: TGTGCCAGCAGCCACCCGCGGACTAGCGGACTTGATCGAAATGAGCAGTTCTTC
abundance: few; j_gene: TRBJ1-1; len: 15; v_gene: TRBV11-1; d_gene: .; CDR3aa: CASSGGAGMNTEAFF; CDR3nt: TGTGCCAGCAGCGGGGGGGCCGGGATGAACACTGAAGCTTTCTTT
abundance: .; j_gene: TRBJ2-2; len: 15; v_gene: TRBV30; d_gene: TRBD2; CDR3aa: CAWNAGGGVGGELFF; CDR3nt: TGTGCCTGGAACGCGGGAGGGGGGGTAGGCGGGGAGCTGTTTTTT
abundance: .; j_gene: TRBJ2-1; len: 16; v_gene: TRBV5-1; d_gene: TRBD1; CDR3aa: CASNPIGRTGLNEQFF; CDR3nt: TGCGCCAGCAACCCGATTGGAAGGACAGGGTTGAATGAGCAGTTCTTC
abundance: once; j_gene: TRBJ2-3; len: 16; v_gene: TRBV7-6; d_gene: TRBD2; CDR3aa: CASSLALAGATDTQYF; CDR3nt: TGTGCCAGCAGCTTAGCACTAGCGGGAGCCACAGATACGCAGTATTTT
abundance: .; j_gene: TRBJ2-7; len: 12; v_gene: TRBV30; d_gene: .; CDR3aa: CAWSRQGPEQYF; CDR3nt: TGTGCCTGGAGCCGCCAGGGCCCCGAGCAGTACTTC